This T cell receptor beta chain was found in a study of blood T cell repertoires in COVID-19. Study-level background: Sites in the United States, Italy and Spain provided acute and convalescent COVID-19 samples. T cells, B-cell-depleted T cells, or PBMCs supplied cDNA or gDNA.

This CDR3 region has 15 residues. Germline values: CDR1 SGHRS, CDR2 YFSETQ. V lost 2 bases and J lost 4; bases outside the gene matches: 7. As handled by the study authors: It was from reference gene primer amplification that nucleated cell counts were estimated. Libraries were prepared by immunoSEQ multiplex PCR; TCRdb keeps only in-frame clonotypes and omits some of them. V and J calls and clone size are as listed in that table; D and trimming were resolved from the DNA. Of 200,000 to 300,000 clones listed, 86% are singletons. This clone appeared a single time. The chain carries TRBV5-1 and TRBJ2-7, with TRBD1 identical over 9 bases. Material: peripheral blood. The receptor was isolated from a man aged 35-49 years who had recovered from COVID-19. For the CDR3, the DNA is TGCGCCAGCAGCTTAACAGGGGGCGCTGAATACGAGCAGTACTTC. Its translation is CASSLTGGAEYEQYF.